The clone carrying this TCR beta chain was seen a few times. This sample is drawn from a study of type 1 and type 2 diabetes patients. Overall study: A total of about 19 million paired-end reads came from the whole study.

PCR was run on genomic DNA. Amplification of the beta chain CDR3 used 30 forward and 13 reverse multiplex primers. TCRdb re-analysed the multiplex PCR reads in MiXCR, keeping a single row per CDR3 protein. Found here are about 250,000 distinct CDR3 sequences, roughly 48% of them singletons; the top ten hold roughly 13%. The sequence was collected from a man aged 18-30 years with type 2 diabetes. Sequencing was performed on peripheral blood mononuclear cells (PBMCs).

CDR3 residues: CASSTGRGLEQYF. In nucleotides, the CDR3 is TGTGCCAGCTCCACGGGGCGGGGGCTGGAGCAGTACTTC. This chain joins TRBV19 and TRBJ2-7; TRBD2 might be the D (7 bases). Per the germline V gene, CDR1 is LNHDA and CDR2 is SQIVND (reference sequence). There are 13 residues in the CDR3. Deletions cut 9 bases from V and 7 bases from J, with 19 bases between. Complete variable domain (other parts from reference TRBV19 and TRBJ2-7): DGGITQSPKYLFRKEGQNVTLSCEQNLNHDAMYWYRQDPGQGLRLIYYSQIVNDFQKGDIAEGYSVSREKKESFPLTVTSAQKNPTAFYLCASSTGRGLEQYFGPGTRLTVT.